The clone carrying this T cell receptor (beta chain) was counted between two and nine times. TCRdb itself ran the 5' RACE reads through MiXCR, one entry per CDR3 protein. The sample holds some 500,000 distinct CDR3 sequences, roughly 21% seen once. This entry comes from a study of identical twins. The V gene lost 7 bases and the J gene lost 0 bases, with 13 bases spanning the gap. The length of the CDR3 is 16 residues. These sequences were also reported in another study, on T cells expressing NK-cell markers.

This chain links TRBV12-3 or TRBV12-4 with TRBJ1-6; unclear D gene. Sequenced: CD4+ T cells sorted from blood. The source of this sequence is a woman under 30 in good health. The CDR3 loop is CASTFRPRSYNSPLHF. The CDR3 DNA sequence: TGTGCCAGCACCTTTAGGCCCCGCTCCTATAATTCACCCCTCCACTTT.